These 17 T cell receptor beta chains originate from one sample sequenced in a study of T cell repertoires in cytomegalovirus infection. TCRdb called the reads again in MiXCR, with one record for every CDR3 protein. The data hold about 530,000 distinct CDR3 sequences, with about 26% observed a single time. Sequencing input: PBMCs. These receptors were taken from a human donor in good health (CMV status not recorded). Some clones in this sample may be carry-over from other donors' samples.

There are a few counts of this clonotype. The chain employs TRBV5-1 and TRBJ2-1, with TRBD2 matching 7 bases. The germline V gene encodes CDR1 SGHRS and CDR2 YFSETQ. The J segment lost 0 bases and the V segment lost 0 bases, leaving 6 bases of the junction unmatched. CDR3 length: 17 residues. CDR3 nucleotide sequence: TGCGCCAGCAGCTTGGGGTCGGGAGGCCTCTCCTACAATGAGCAGTTCTTC. Its protein product is CASSLGSGGLSYNEQFF.

This chain links TRBV28 with TRBJ1-1; no clear D. The CDR3 contains 15 residues. Trimming left V 3 bases short and J 4 bases short, with 15 bases between. Germline V gives CDR1 MDHEN, CDR2 SYDVKM. CDR3 DNA: TGTGCCAGCAGTTTTAGTTCGGGCTTTACCACTGAAGCTTTCTTT. This encodes CASSFSSGFTTEAFF.

This clonotype occurred many times. The chain is built from TRBV7-2 and TRBJ2-7; no clear D. This CDR3 spans 14 amino acids. Germline V gene lookup returns CDR1 SGHTA and CDR2 FQGNSA. Trimming left V 1 base short and J 0 bases short, with 7 bases between. CDR3 nucleotide sequence: TGTGCCAGCAGCTTAGGTCCAGGCTCCTACGAGCAGTACTTC. Its protein product is CASSLGPGSYEQYF.

This clonotype was seen many times. The chain carries TRBV7-2 and TRBJ1-6; maybe TRBD1 (6 bases). This CDR3 is 13 amino acids long. CDR1 and CDR2 from the germline V gene are SGHTA and FQGNSA. Trimming stripped 5 bases from V and 14 bases from J, with 16 bases between. CDR3 sequence: CASSDSRGRALHF. The CDR3 nucleotides read TGTGCCAGCAGCGATTCCAGGGGTAGGGCCCTCCACTTT.

Note on this clonotype: A much larger clone lies a single base off, so this may be a read error. The chain joins TRBV7-2 to TRBJ2-1; no clear D. Trimming shortened V by 4 bases and J by 4 bases, and 11 bases separated the two germline ends. CDR3 length: 14 residues. Germline CDR1 reads SGHTA; CDR2 reads FQGNSA. CDR3 coding DNA: TGTGCCAGCAGCTCCCGAGGCCAATACAATGAGCAGTTCTTC. Translating it yields CASSSRGQYNEQFF. The variable domain in full, with the rest retrieved from reference TRBV7-2 and TRBJ2-1, is GAGVSQSPSNKVTEKGKDVELRCDPISGHTALYWYRQSLGQGLEFLIYFQGNSAPDKSGLPSDRFSAERTGGSVSTLTIQRTQQEDSAVYLCASSSRGQYNEQFFGPGTRLTVL.

This chain joins TRBV12-3 or TRBV12-4 and TRBJ1-2; D is uncertain. The V gene lost 6 bases and the J gene lost 7 bases, with 15 bases spanning the gap. This CDR3 is 13 amino acids long. For the CDR3, the DNA is TGTGCCAGCAGCCTAGAACCCGGTAGTGGCTACACCTTC. It yields the protein CASSLEPGSGYTF.

This clonotype was counted between two and nine times. The chain combines TRBV11-3 with TRBJ2-1; possibly TRBD2 for D (5 bases). Trimming stripped 4 bases from V and 8 bases from J, with 21 bases between. CDR1 and CDR2 (germline): SGHNT, YENEEA. There are 16 residues in the CDR3. For the CDR3, the DNA is TGTGCCAGCAGCTCGTTTTCTAGCTCCCTCGGGGATGAGCAGTTCTTC. This sequence encodes CASSSFSSSLGDEQFF.

This clonotype was seen ten or more times. The chain couples TRBV7-8 to TRBJ2-3; D might be TRBD2 (6 bases). CDR3 length: 12 residues. V gave up 5 bases and J gave up 14 bases, with 17 bases separating them. CDR1 is SGHVS, CDR2 FQNEAQ, per germline. For the CDR3, the DNA is TGTGCCAGCAGCCAAATAGCCGAAGCGGGGTATTTT. Amino acids: CASSQIAEAGYF.

This clonotype was counted a few times. V usage is TRBV11-2 and J usage is TRBJ2-3, with 8 nucleotides matching TRBD1. Germline CDR1 SGHAT, CDR2 FQNNGV. After removal of 4 bases from V and 3 bases from J, the junction contained 15 bases not matched to a gene. The CDR3 runs to 18 residues. In DNA, the CDR3 is TGTGCCAGCAGCTCCGTGCCCGGACAGGGTTCGGCGACAGATACGCAGTATTTT. Amino acid sequence: CASSSVPGQGSATDTQYF.

This clonotype was counted only a few times. The CDR3 loop reads CASGTSFEAPGTEAFF. CDR3 nucleotides: TGTGCTAGTGGTACATCTTTTGAGGCACCGGGAACTGAAGCTTTCTTT. The chain employs TRBV12-5 and TRBJ1-1; D unclear. Per the germline V gene, CDR1 is LGHNT and CDR2 is FRNRAP. The CDR3 contains 16 residues. V was pared by 5 bases and J by 5 bases, with 21 bases between.

In DNA form, the CDR3 reads TGTGCCAGCATTGGCGGGAGAGGGGGCACAGATACGCAGTATTTT. As protein: CASIGGRGGTDTQYF. This sequence joins TRBV2 and TRBJ2-3; 7 nucleotides align to TRBD2. Unmatched junction bases numbered 8, after V lost 7 bases and J lost 1 base. This CDR3 has 15 amino acids. Germline-derived CDR1 and CDR2 are SNHLY and FYNNEI.

This clonotype was detected ten times or more. The chain couples TRBV7-2 to TRBJ1-1; D may be TRBD1 (5 bases). Per germline, CDR1 SGHTA and CDR2 FQGNSA. V was cut by 5 bases and J by 1 base, with 8 bases left in between. The CDR3 sequence is 13 residues long. CDR3 nucleotide sequence: TGTGCCAGCAGCATGGGACGGAACACTGAAGCTTTCTTT. Its translation is CASSMGRNTEAFF. Together with reference TRBV7-2 and TRBJ1-1, the CDR3 gives the full variable domain: GAGVSQSPSNKVTEKGKDVELRCDPISGHTALYWYRQSLGQGLEFLIYFQGNSAPDKSGLPSDRFSAERTGGSVSTLTIQRTQQEDSAVYLCASSMGRNTEAFFGQGTRLTVV.

This sequence joins TRBV5-1 and TRBJ2-7; D perhaps matches TRBD1 (6 bases). V dropped 2 bases and J dropped 5 bases, with 14 bases sitting between them. The CDR3 loop spans 14 amino acids. Germline V gene sequence: CDR1 SGHRS, CDR2 YFSETQ. The CDR3 region has the DNA TGCGCCAGCAGCTTATCAAACTCAGGGGACGAGCAGTACGTC. Its protein is CASSLSNSGDEQYV.

The rearrangement links TRBV19 to TRBJ1-1; 8 nucleotides line up with TRBD1. Germline CDR1 and CDR2: LNHDA and SQIVND (reference sequence). The CDR3 covers 13 residues. V lost 9 bases and J lost 5; bases outside the gene matches: 8. The DNA of the CDR3 is TGTGCCAGCGCCCAGGGGGCGTATACTGAAGCTTTCTTT. As protein: CASAQGAYTEAFF.

The V and J genes are TRBV28 and TRBJ2-2; 7 nucleotides match TRBD2. In germline, CDR1 is MDHEN, CDR2 SYDVKM. V dropped 2 bases and J dropped 6; count of bases not matched to a gene: 12. The CDR3 length is 17 residues. The CDR3 bases are TGTGCCAGCAGTTTAGTGTCCGGGTTTCGGGAGGCCGGGGAGCTGTTTTTT. Translated, it gives CASSLVSGFREAGELFF.

This clonotype was seen only once. This may arise from a read error, as a much more abundant clone is one base away. V usage is TRBV7-2 and J usage is TRBJ2-7, with D maybe TRBD1 (5 bases). Trimming removed 1 base from V and 6 bases from J, with 16 bases in between. Germline assignment: CDR1 SGHTA and CDR2 FQGNSA. This CDR3 is 15 amino acids long. The CDR3, as DNA: TGTGCCAGCAGCTTAGAGGTAAGGGGCGCCGGCGAGCAGTACTTC. Translated: CASSLEVRGAGEQYF.

This clonotype was counted a few times. Relative to the germline gene, one junction end is altered; a read error may explain this. J is TRBJ1-5 and V is TRBV6-8; 12 bases agree with TRBD1. Germline V gene lookup returns CDR1 MNHGY and CDR2 SAAAGT. The CDR3 is made up of 19 amino acids. Written as DNA, the CDR3 is TGTGCCAGCAGTTACTCTTCCCGGGGCGGGACAGGGGGCAAACAGCCCCAGCATTTT. It codes for CASSYSSRGGTGGKQPQHF.